The T cell receptor beta chain described here comes from a study of cytomegalovirus exposure and HLA in healthy donors. Here immunoSEQ multiplex PCR was the method, and the copy in TCRdb shows in-frame clones only, minus some. The sample gives 100,000 to 150,000 clones, 85% to 95% of which show up once; 1% to 1.5% is in the top ten. The donors were members of the validation cohort comprising 100 to 150 subjects, separate from the roughly 600-subject first cohort. Findings and limits, study-wide: With high specificity and sensitivity, the classifier reportedly diagnosed cytomegalovirus status. There were some public TCRs occurring in many donors, but most TCR sequences were rare. The authors enumerated 150 to 200 TCR beta chains as linked to cytomegalovirus.

To note about this clone: Its matching antigen is unknown.

Sequenced sample: PBMCs. This TCR came from a woman in her late teens or twenties in good health and CMV-seronegative.

CDR3 residues: CASSLDRGRLSGRGIEQYF. The DNA for the CDR3 is TGTGCCAGCAGCTTAGATCGGGGACGGTTAAGCGGGAGGGGGATCGAGCAGTACTTC. The rearrangement links TRBV11-2 to TRBJ2-7, with TRBD2 matching over 10 bases. CDR3 size: 19 residues. From germline, CDR1 is SGHAT and CDR2 FQNNGV. Losses at the gene ends were 0 bases for V and 6 bases for J; bases not matched to a gene: 17.